This T cell receptor (beta chain) was identified in a study of diagnostic markers for celiac disease (dated by TCRdb to the early 2020s). For sequencing, an Illumina MiSeq was employed. After the reads were reprocessed by TCRdb, one entry was made per CDR3 protein sequence, with no DNA. The table kept for this sample lists some 7,500 distinct CDR3 sequences. The ten biggest clones cover about 5.7% of the sample. Inclusive of the bounding cysteine and phenylalanine, the CDR3 is 14 residues long. No coding sequence is recorded. Reading the germline V gene gives CDR1 MGHRA and CDR2 YSYEKL. With no count recorded, this clonotype is classed as medium-sized (0.01 to 0.1%) from frequency. What this receptor recognizes is not known.

The chain is assembled from TRBV4-1 and TRBJ1-1; TCRdb's assignment of TRBD1 cannot be checked, as there is no DNA. The sequence derives from a human donor. This table probably holds off-target reads from a library built for another chain. Sequenced input: either unsorted cells or a sorted T cell fraction (not recorded which). The CDR3 region: CASSHNRGNTEAFF.